The rows below give T cell receptor beta chains drawn from one sample of a study of blood T cell repertoires in COVID-19. Here immunoSEQ multiplex PCR was the method, and the copy in TCRdb shows in-frame clones only, minus some. The sample carries 50,000 to 65,000 clones, approximately 90% recorded once. Sequencing was done on a sample of peripheral blood. The receptors were gathered from a man between 50 and 59 years old with acute or convalescent COVID-19. The conserved cysteine and the conserved F or W are not part of the CDR3 here.

length,J,V,CDR3
11,TRBJ2-1,TRBV28,ASSQEGHNEQF
14,TRBJ2-1,TRBV4-1,ASSQTSGGAYNEQF
13,TRBJ1-2,TRBV4-1,ASSQPPGTAYGYT
11,TRBJ1-2,TRBV19,ASRDRANYGYT
11,TRBJ2-5,TRBV30,AWSYGAGETQY
13,TRBJ1-3,TRBV7-8,ASRLGKGLGNTIY
11,TRBJ1-6,TRBV19,ASGDRANSPLH
14,TRBJ1-3,TRBV6-5,ASSYSPGTAGNTIY
10,TRBJ1-1,TRBV29-1,SASGRLTEAF
11,TRBJ1-2,TRBV6-1,ASSERGRDGYT
10,TRBJ2-5,TRBV12-3/TRBV12-4,ASRGLQETQY
11,TRBJ1-2,TRBV5-1,ASSPGQGPGYT
13,TRBJ2-3,TRBV10-2,ASSESFRFTDTQY
11,TRBJ1-1,TRBV7-2,ASSLSRDTEAF
10,TRBJ2-7,TRBV6-6,ASRTGSYEQY
12,TRBJ2-7,TRBV18,ASSPPDIRYEQY
14,TRBJ1-2,TRBV5-1,ASSPTKTDSYYGYT
13,TRBJ1-1,TRBV7-9,ASSLMGTGGTEAF
10,TRBJ2-7,TRBV2,ASTGKPYEQY
11,TRBJ1-2,TRBV12-3/TRBV12-4,ASRKGTAYGYT
13,TRBJ1-1,TRBV5-4,ASSAGSRVHTEAF
11,TRBJ2-1,TRBV12-3/TRBV12-4,ASSSQRGNEQF
14,TRBJ2-7,TRBV10-2,ASSDPPQGATYEQY
15,TRBJ1-2,TRBV11-2,ASSSYGTEKSPYGYT
12,TRBJ2-2,TRBV25-1,ASSFLLNTGELF
14,TRBJ1-5,TRBV19,ASSIEFTTGRQPQH
12,TRBJ2-7,TRBV5-1,ASSRGQGQGEQY